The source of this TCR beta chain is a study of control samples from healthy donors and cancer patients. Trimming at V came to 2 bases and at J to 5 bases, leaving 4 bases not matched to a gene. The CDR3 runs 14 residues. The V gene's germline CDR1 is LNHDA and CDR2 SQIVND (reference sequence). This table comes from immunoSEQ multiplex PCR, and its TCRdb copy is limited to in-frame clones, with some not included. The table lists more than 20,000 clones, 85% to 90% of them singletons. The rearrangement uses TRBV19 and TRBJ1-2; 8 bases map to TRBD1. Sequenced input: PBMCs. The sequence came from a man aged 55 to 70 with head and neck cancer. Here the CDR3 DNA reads TGTGCCAGTAGTATAATAGGACAGGGATATGGCTACACCTTC. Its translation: CASSIIGQGYGYTF.